A single TCR beta chain is shown here with its context. As yet, its antigen is unknown. This CDR3 is 13 amino acids long. V lost 4 bases and J 0 bases, leaving 7 bases between the germline ends. CDR1 is LGHNA and CDR2 is YSLEER in the germline V gene. This sample was included in a study of graft-versus-host responses after intestinal transplantation. Here immunoSEQ multiplex PCR was the method, and the copy in TCRdb shows in-frame clones only, minus some. There are some 90,000 clones in the sample; about nine tenths occur only once, and about 0.4% lies in the top ten. The sample consisted of unstimulated CD8+ T cells sorted from spleen or lymph node cells, taken before transplant. The chain recombines TRBV4-3 with TRBJ2-7, with D possibly matching TRBD1 (5 bases). This TCR came from a human donor who was the organ donor for an intestinal transplant. The DNA of the CDR3 is TGCGCCAGCAGCCTTGACAGCTCCTACGAGCAGTACTTC. It codes for CASSLDSSYEQYF.